The 10 T cell receptor beta chains below all came from one sample that was sequenced in a study of T-cell reconstitution after alpha-beta-depleted transplantation in children. A TCRbeta library incorporating unique molecular identifiers was prepared. From the PCR reads, TCRdb called clonotypes with MiXCR, one entry per CDR3 protein. The table records approximately 630,000 distinct CDR3 sequences, around 13% of them present only once. Sample: PBMCs, taken before TCRalphabeta/CD19-depleted stem cell transplant. These receptors came from a girl aged 2 to 10 with congenital amegakaryocytic thrombocytopenia, due to receive a stem cell transplant.

The sample holds many counts of this clonotype. The chain combines TRBV12-3 or TRBV12-4 with TRBJ2-2; unclear D gene. CDR3 size: 15 residues. Deletions cut 3 bases from V and 1 base from J, with 9 bases between. The CDR3 here is CASSLSGGNTGELFF. CDR3 bases: TGTGCCAGCAGTTTGTCGGGCGGGAACACCGGGGAGCTGTTTTTT.

V gene TRBV7-9 combines with J gene TRBJ2-5; 7 bases align to TRBD2. The germline V gene has CDR1 SEHNR and CDR2 FQNEAQ (reference sequence). The CDR3 consists of 14 residues. V dropped 5 bases and J dropped 5; count of bases not matched to a gene: 8. The CDR3 loop is CASSLRTRGETQYF. DNA of the CDR3: TGTGCCAGCAGCCTGAGGACTAGAGGCGAGACCCAGTACTTC.

This clonotype was detected ten times or more. The chain has TRBV29-1 and TRBJ2-5; D ambiguous. The ends were cut back, 1 base at V and 4 bases at J, with 13 bases in the middle. Germline V gene sequence: CDR1 SQVTM, CDR2 ANQGSEA. The CDR3 consists of 14 residues. In DNA form, the CDR3 reads TGCAGCGTTGAAGGTGGCGGACCAAGAGAGACCCAGTACTTC. It is translated as CSVEGGGPRETQYF.

This clonotype was picked up a small number of times. CDR3 sequence: CASSHDPGLQEQYF. CDR3 in DNA: TGCGCCAGCAGCCACGATCCGGGACTCCAGGAGCAGTACTTC. V and J are TRBV5-1 and TRBJ2-7, with D possibly matching TRBD2 (6 bases). The CDR3 has 14 residues. With 4 bases removed from V and 7 bases from J, the gap between germline ends came to 18 bases. Germline CDR1 and CDR2: SGHRS and YFSETQ. The full variable domain, completed using reference TRBV5-1 and TRBJ2-7, is KAGVTQTPRYLIKTRGQQVTLSCSPISGHRSVSWYQQTPGQGLQFLFEYFSETQRNKGNFPGRFSGRQFSNSRSEMNVSTLELGDSALYLCASSHDPGLQEQYFGPGTRLTVT.

This clonotype was observed many times. This CDR3 is CASSQDRRQGTPQHF. The CDR3 nucleotides are TGCGCCAGCAGCCAAGATCGGCGACAGGGAACGCCCCAGCATTTT. This rearrangement joins TRBV4-1 to TRBJ1-5, with TRBD1 matching over 7 bases. J was trimmed by 9 bases and V by 0 bases; bases with no gene match: 8. CDR1 MGHRA and CDR2 YSYEKL come from the germline V gene. The CDR3 contains 15 residues.

The rearrangement links TRBV29-1 to TRBJ2-5, with a weak D call TRBD2 (5 bases). Deletions cut 6 bases from V and 1 base from J, with 9 bases between. Germline assignment: CDR1 SQVTM and CDR2 ANQGSEA. CDR3 length: 12 amino acids. CDR3 DNA: TGCAGCGTCGGGGAGCTCCAAGAGACCCAGTACTTC. Translating it yields CSVGELQETQYF.

This clonotype has a count of ten or more. This chain connects TRBV29-1 to TRBJ2-2; D tentatively reads TRBD1 or TRBD2 (5 bases each). The CDR3 has 14 residues. Trimming pared 1 base from V and 5 bases from J, leaving 11 bases between. CDR1 and CDR2 from the germline V gene are SQVTM and ANQGSEA. This CDR3 reads CSVEGGRGTGELFF. The DNA for the CDR3 is TGCAGCGTTGAAGGGGGGAGAGGGACCGGGGAGCTGTTTTTT.

This clonotype appeared many times. The CDR3 protein is CASSTGPYAGVSYNEQFF. The CDR3 DNA sequence: TGTGCCAGCAGTACCGGGCCCTATGCAGGGGTATCCTACAATGAGCAGTTCTTC. J is TRBJ2-1 and V is TRBV6-1; D is possibly TRBD1 (6 bases). The V gene's germline CDR1 is MNHNS and CDR2 SASEGT. The CDR3 sequence is 18 residues long. Trimming pared 5 bases from V and 1 base from J, leaving 21 bases between.

This sequence joins TRBV5-1 and TRBJ2-1; 7 bases fit TRBD2. The trim removed 4 bases at V and 2 bases at J, leaving 6 bases unmatched. The germline V gene has CDR1 SGHRS and CDR2 YFSETQ. CDR3 length equals 15 residues. The CDR3 protein is CASSLGTTPYNEQFF. CDR3 nucleotides: TGCGCCAGCAGCCTCGGGACTACTCCCTACAATGAGCAGTTCTTC.

The gene calls are TRBV20-1 and TRBJ2-7; tentative D call: TRBD2 (7 bases). Trimming took 3 bases from V and 4 from J, leaving 13 bases between them. The CDR3 consists of 13 residues. Germline loops: CDR1 DFQATT, CDR2 SNEGSKA (reference sequence). CDR3: CSARDGGLYEQYF. The CDR3 coding sequence is TGCAGTGCTAGGGACGGGGGGCTTTACGAGCAGTACTTC.